This is a list of T cell receptor beta chains from one sample in a study of T-cell reconstitution after alpha-beta-depleted transplantation in children. TCRdb reprocessed the PCR reads with MiXCR, giving one entry per CDR3 protein. This table holds 45,000 to 50,000 distinct CDR3 sequences, under 60% found once. Sequences were derived from peripheral blood, sampled before TCRalphabeta/CD19-depleted stem cell transplant. Source of these receptors: a boy younger than two with SCID, due to receive a stem cell transplant. Both conserved end residues are part of each CDR3. The order of the fields is CDR3 protein, CDR3 DNA, D gene, V gene, CDR3 length, clone size, J gene. The D gene is left open where the match is weak. Clone size, where shown, is once, few, many, or a class for clones that have expanded.

CASSALQGGTYNEQFF	TGTGCCAGCAGTGCTCTACAGGGAGGTACCTACAATGAGCAGTTCTTC	-	TRBV6-1	16	-	TRBJ2-1
CASSYSAPSGGSNEQFF	TGTGCCAGCAGTTACTCGGCCCCTAGCGGGGGGTCCAATGAGCAGTTCTTC	TRBD2	TRBV6-2/TRBV6-3	17	-	TRBJ2-1
CASTSGQTRNTEAFF	TGTGCCAGCACCTCGGGACAAACTAGGAACACTGAAGCTTTCTTT	-	TRBV27	15	-	TRBJ1-1
CASSLNGPLLAGDNEQFF	TGTGCCAGCAGCTTAAATGGCCCCCTACTAGCGGGGGACAATGAGCAGTTCTTC	TRBD2	TRBV7-3	18	few	TRBJ2-1
CASSPGQRMSDYGYTF	TGTGCCAGCAGCCCTGGACAGCGAATGTCCGACTATGGCTACACCTTC	-	TRBV7-2	16	-	TRBJ1-2
CASSLTSGQRAGTQYF	TGTGCCAGCAGTTTAACCTCGGGGCAGCGGGCCGGGACGCAGTATTTT	-	TRBV28	16	-	TRBJ2-3
CASSEGFVDREGGNLDTQYF	TGCGCCAGCAGTGAGGGATTCGTGGATAGGGAAGGAGGTAACCTAGATACGCAGTATTTT	-	TRBV10-1	20	-	TRBJ2-3
CSVEGLAGGAYEQYF	TGCAGCGTTGAAGGACTAGCGGGGGGAGCCTACGAGCAGTACTTC	TRBD2	TRBV29-1	15	-	TRBJ2-7
CSARASADTQYF	TGCAGTGCTAGAGCAAGTGCAGATACGCAGTATTTT	-	TRBV20-1	12	-	TRBJ2-3
CASSLTPVETQYF	TGTGCCAGCAGCTTAACACCAGTGGAGACCCAGTACTTC	-	TRBV7-3	13	-	TRBJ2-5
CASSEEWRPGETQYF	TGTGCCAGCAGTGAAGAATGGCGGCCAGGGGAGACCCAGTACTTC	-	TRBV2	15	-	TRBJ2-5
CSGQGAQETQYF	TGCAGCGGGCAGGGAGCTCAAGAGACCCAGTACTTC	-	TRBV29-1	12	-	TRBJ2-5
CASSVSGAPTDTQYF	TGTGCCAGCAGCGTTTCCGGAGCCCCCACAGATACGCAGTATTTT	-	TRBV9	15	few	TRBJ2-3
CAAEGGHPYEQYF	TGTGCCGCCGAAGGGGGACATCCCTACGAGCAGTACTTC	-	TRBV6-1	13	-	TRBJ2-7
CASSLTGAGETQYF	TGTGCCAGCAGCTTGACAGGGGCGGGGGAGACCCAGTACTTC	TRBD1	TRBV7-6	14	-	TRBJ2-5
CASSLRGYGETQYF	TGTGCCAGCAGCTTAAGGGGATACGGAGAGACCCAGTACTTC	-	TRBV7-2	14	-	TRBJ2-5
CSSSSGRYEQYF	TGTTCCAGCAGTTCCGGGCGCTACGAGCAGTACTTC	-	TRBV6-2/TRBV6-3	12	-	TRBJ2-7
CASVGRGVGKLFF	TGTGCCAGTGTGGGCAGGGGTGTTGGAAAACTGTTTTTT	-	TRBV2	13	-	TRBJ1-4
CASSQTATRSGTDTQYF	TGCGCCAGCAGCCAGACCGCCACTAGGTCGGGCACAGATACGCAGTATTTT	-	TRBV4-3	17	few	TRBJ2-3
CASRDPGISYNEQFF	TGTGCCAGCAGGGATCCGGGAATATCCTACAATGAGCAGTTCTTC	-	TRBV6-2/TRBV6-3	15	-	TRBJ2-1
CASSLWDGKSSYEQYF	TGTGCCAGCAGTTTATGGGACGGTAAGAGCTCCTACGAGCAGTACTTC	-	TRBV27	16	-	TRBJ2-7
CSAQEGWSTGELFF	TGCAGTGCTCAGGAGGGGTGGAGCACCGGGGAGCTGTTTTTT	-	TRBV20-1	14	few	TRBJ2-2
CASLEGAGANVLTF	TGTGCCAGCTTGGAAGGAGCTGGGGCCAACGTCCTGACTTTC	-	TRBV5-6	14	once	TRBJ2-6
CASSSGTFNYGYTF	TGTGCCAGCAGTTCGGGGACTTTTAACTATGGCTACACCTTC	-	TRBV12-3/TRBV12-4	14	-	TRBJ1-2
CATSRREAFF	TGTGCCACCAGCAGACGAGAAGCTTTCTTT	-	TRBV15	10	-	TRBJ1-1
CASRTGSVDYGYTF	TGCGCCAGCAGGACAGGGTCAGTAGACTATGGCTACACCTTC	TRBD1	TRBV5-1	14	-	TRBJ1-2
CASRSSNEQFF	TGTGCCAGCAGATCTAGCAATGAGCAGTTCTTC	-	TRBV6-5	11	-	TRBJ2-1
CSGGTSGGSGGTDTQYF	TGCAGTGGTGGGACTAGCGGGGGATCCGGGGGCACAGATACGCAGTATTTT	TRBD2	TRBV20-1	17	-	TRBJ2-3
CSARGLGASGVDTQYF	TGCAGTGCTAGAGGGCTAGGGGCTAGCGGGGTGGATACGCAGTATTTT	TRBD2	TRBV20-1	16	few	TRBJ2-3
CASSFVNSGQYF	TGTGCCAGCAGCTTTGTCAACTCCGGTCAGTACTTC	-	TRBV11-2	12	-	TRBJ2-7
CASSEEGSGANVLTF	TGTGCCAGCAGTGAAGAGGGATCTGGGGCCAACGTCCTGACTTTC	-	TRBV6-4	15	many	TRBJ2-6
CASASPGGRTEAFF	TGTGCTAGTGCCAGCCCAGGGGGAAGAACTGAAGCTTTCTTT	TRBD1	TRBV12-5	14	-	TRBJ1-1
CASSLGPGTANYGYTF	TGTGCCAGCAGCTTAGGCCCAGGGACAGCTAACTATGGCTACACCTTC	TRBD1	TRBV7-8	16	-	TRBJ1-2
CASSLAGSNEKLFF	TGTGCCAGCAGCTTAGCGGGCTCTAATGAAAAACTGTTTTTT	-	TRBV7-9	14	once	TRBJ1-4
CSARGPNTEAFF	TGCAGTGCTAGAGGGCCGAACACTGAAGCTTTCTTT	-	TRBV20-1	12	few	TRBJ1-1
CASGPQGALYNEQFF	TGTGCCAGCGGACCTCAGGGTGCCCTCTACAATGAGCAGTTCTTC	-	TRBV12-3/TRBV12-4	15	few	TRBJ2-1
CASSPREAYNEQFF	TGTGCCAGCAGCCCCCGAGAGGCCTACAATGAGCAGTTCTTC	-	TRBV7-2	14	-	TRBJ2-1
CASSLVAARDGGTEAFF	TGTGCCAGCAGCTTAGTCGCAGCCAGGGATGGGGGCACTGAAGCTTTCTTT	-	TRBV7-6	17	-	TRBJ1-1
CASSLGAIGGETQYF	TGCGCCAGCAGCTTAGGGGCGATCGGCGGTGAGACCCAGTACTTC	-	TRBV5-1	15	-	TRBJ2-5
CASSLSSEGGELFF	TGTGCCAGCAGTTTATCCTCGGAGGGCGGGGAGCTGTTTTTT	-	TRBV12-3/TRBV12-4	14	-	TRBJ2-2
CSASRGLAGGQGQETQYF	TGCAGTGCTAGCCGAGGGCTAGCGGGGGGGCAGGGGCAAGAGACCCAGTACTTC	TRBD2	TRBV20-1	18	-	TRBJ2-5
CASRSTGFSEKLFF	TGTGCCAGCAGGTCTACAGGGTTTAGTGAAAAACTGTTTTTT	-	TRBV12-3/TRBV12-4	14	-	TRBJ1-4
CASSLRFEEQYF	TGTGCCAGCAGCCTAAGGTTTGAGGAGCAGTACTTC	-	TRBV3-1	12	-	TRBJ2-7
CASSRLGTYSETQYF	TGTGCCAGCAGCCGCCTCGGGACTTACTCAGAGACCCAGTACTTC	-	TRBV6-1	15	few	TRBJ2-5
CASSTGQVQETQYF	TGTGCCAGCAGCACAGGACAGGTGCAAGAGACCCAGTACTTC	TRBD1	TRBV7-9	14	-	TRBJ2-5
CASSPSGTATSYEQYF	TGTGCCAGCAGTCCCTCCGGGACAGCTACCTCCTACGAGCAGTACTTC	TRBD1	TRBV7-2	16	-	TRBJ2-7